These 23 T cell receptor beta chains share one sample of origin, sequenced in a study of blood T cell repertoires in COVID-19. The repertoire was sequenced with immunoSEQ multiplex PCR; TCRdb's copy has only in-frame clones and lacks some. The data hold over 200,000 clones, with under 90% observed a single time. The sequenced material came from PBMCs or T cells enriched from blood (not recorded which). The source of these receptors is a man between 60 and 70 years old who had recovered from COVID-19.

This clone came up many times. This chain connects TRBV3-1 (or the pseudogene TRBV3-2) to TRBJ1-2; D is possibly TRBD1 (6 bases). V dropped 4 bases and J dropped 1 base, with 22 bases sitting between them. CDR3 size: 18 residues. Germline V gene data show CDR1 as LGHDT and CDR2 as YNNKEL (reference sequence). For the CDR3, the DNA is TGTGCCAGCAGCCGACAAATACAGGGCGCGGATTTTAACTATGGCTACACCTTC. Translated: CASSRQIQGADFNYGYTF.

This clone was seen a few times. V usage is TRBV12-5 and J usage is TRBJ2-7, with 7 bases aligning to TRBD1. Germline CDR1 and CDR2: LGHNT and FRNRAP. The CDR3 sequence is 12 residues long. V shed 10 bases and J 3 bases; nucleotides not matched to a gene: 6. CDR3 protein: CATGTDVYEQYF. CDR3 DNA sequence: TGTGCTACCGGGACAGACGTCTACGAGCAGTACTTC.

This sequence joins TRBV7-2 and TRBJ2-3, with 11 bases aligning to TRBD2. CDR3 length: 15 amino acids. V lost 5 bases, J lost 4 bases, and 5 bases stayed unmatched. Germline lookup yields CDR1 SGHTA and CDR2 FQGNSA. CDR3 protein: CASSTLAGEPDTQYF. The CDR3 bases are TGTGCCAGCAGCACACTAGCGGGGGAGCCAGATACGCAGTATTTT.

J is TRBJ1-2 and V is TRBV6-5; a weak D match, TRBD1 (5 bases). The CDR3 length is 13 residues. CDR1 and CDR2 from the germline V gene are MNHEY and SVGAGI. Between the trimmed V and J ends, which lost 6 bases and 4 bases, there was a span of 12 bases. CDR3 DNA sequence: TGTGCCAGCAGACCTAGACAGCCCTATGGCTACACCTTC. This gives the protein CASRPRQPYGYTF.

This clone was counted a single time. The chain recombines TRBV9 with TRBJ2-5, with unresolved D. CDR1 and CDR2 (germline): SGDLS, YYNGEE. This CDR3 has 14 amino acids. Trimming removed 4 bases at V and 1 base at J, with 11 bases between. The CDR3 DNA reads TGTGCCAGCAGCCCCCATCAGTTCCAAGAGACCCAGTACTTC. Encoded protein: CASSPHQFQETQYF.

The rearrangement uses TRBV5-1 and TRBJ2-1, with 8 bases that match TRBD1. CDR3 length: 16 residues. V was pared by 3 bases and J by 7 bases, with 12 bases of the junction left unmatched. Germline-derived CDR1 and CDR2 are SGHRS and YFSETQ. CDR3 DNA sequence: TGCGCCAGCAGCTCGTCCCGACAGGGGTCGGGGAATGAGCAGTTCTTC. This codes for CASSSSRQGSGNEQFF.

The genes are TRBV3-1 (or the pseudogene TRBV3-2) and TRBJ2-3, with 8 nucleotides matching TRBD2. Germline lookup yields CDR1 LGHDT and CDR2 YNNKEL (reference sequence). The J segment lost 0 bases and the V segment lost 2 bases, leaving 7 bases of the junction unmatched. The CDR3 runs 17 residues. CDR3 DNA: TGTGCCAGCAGCCAACTAATAGCGGGGACAAGCACAGATACGCAGTATTTT. Protein: CASSQLIAGTSTDTQYF.

This clone was seen only a few times. This chain connects TRBV7-2 to TRBJ2-5; 7 positions match TRBD1. The CDR3 contains 14 residues. V dropped 5 bases and J dropped 2; count of bases not matched to a gene: 5. CDR1 SGHTA and CDR2 FQGNSA come from the germline V gene. For the CDR3, the DNA is TGTGCCAGCAGCGCAGGGACAGTTCAAGAGACCCAGTACTTC. This sequence encodes CASSAGTVQETQYF.

The chain joins TRBV6-6 to TRBJ1-1; 11 bases are a match to TRBD1. The CDR3 is made up of 15 amino acids. CDR1 and CDR2 from the germline V gene are MNHNY and SVGAGI (reference sequence). J gave up 11 bases and V 7 bases, and 15 bases lay outside the gene matches. In DNA, the CDR3 is TGTGCCAGCAATCCGTCCGGGACAGGGGGTAAGATGGCTTTCTTT. This sequence encodes CASNPSGTGGKMAFF.

This clone has a single count. The chain carries TRBV3-1 (or the pseudogene TRBV3-2) and TRBJ1-2; 10 nucleotides line up with TRBD1. Trimming took 3 bases from V and 4 from J; bases not matched to a gene: 2. Per the germline V gene, CDR1 is LGHDT and CDR2 is YNNKEL (reference sequence). The CDR3 sequence is 14 residues long. The CDR3 DNA reads TGTGCCAGCAGCCAGGGACAGGGGATCTATGGCTACACCTTC. This codes for CASSQGQGIYGYTF.

The rearrangement joins TRBV6-5 to TRBJ1-1; the match to TRBD1 covers 9 bases. Trimming removed 7 bases from V and 4 bases from J; junction bases left unmatched: 10. This CDR3 is 15 amino acids long. Germline-derived CDR1 and CDR2 are MNHEY and SVGAGI. The CDR3 protein is CASTFGQGLGTEAFF. The CDR3, as DNA: TGTGCCAGCACCTTTGGACAGGGGCTGGGCACTGAAGCTTTCTTT.

The table lists this clone with a few counts. The chain is built from TRBV5-8 and TRBJ1-2, with D unclear. Germline CDR1 and CDR2: SGHTS and YDEGEE. The CDR3 is 13 amino acids. Trimming removed 2 bases at V and 0 bases at J, with 5 bases between. The CDR3 nucleotides are TGTGCCAGCAGCTTCGGTGCTAACTATGGCTACACCTTC. It codes for CASSFGANYGYTF.

Note on this clone: Within the sample, other DNA sequences also encode this same CDR3. The V call is TRBV20-1, the J call TRBJ1-1; 8 bases align to TRBD1. The CDR3 covers 14 residues. Germline CDR1 is DFQATT and CDR2 is SNEGSKA (reference sequence). The J segment lost 1 base and the V segment lost 3 bases, leaving 4 bases of the junction unmatched. CDR3 nucleotide sequence: TGCAGTGCTAGTCCGGACAGGGCGAACACTGAAGCTTTCTTT. Its protein product is CSASPDRANTEAFF.

The rearrangement uses TRBV5-6 and TRBJ2-4, with 8 bases fitting TRBD2. Germline CDR1 is SGHDT and CDR2 is YYEEEE. The CDR3 has 17 residues. V gave up 2 bases and J gave up 4 bases; unmatched junction bases: 11. In nucleotides, the CDR3 is TGTGCCAGCAGCTTCGGTTTGGTCCCTAGCGGGAAAAACATTCAGTACTTC. Translating gives CASSFGLVPSGKNIQYF.

This clone was seen a handful of times. The rearrangement uses TRBV7-9 and TRBJ1-5; D perhaps matches TRBD1 (6 bases). The CDR3 is 14 residues long. Germline V CDR1 and CDR2: SEHNR, FQNEAQ (reference sequence). V lost 3 bases and J lost 6, with 12 bases in between. The CDR3 DNA reads as TGTGCCAGCAGCTTGGGAACAGGGTTTCAGCCCCAGCATTTT. Protein product: CASSLGTGFQPQHF.

This chain links TRBV3-1 (or the pseudogene TRBV3-2) with TRBJ2-5; the match to TRBD2 covers 9 bases. Germline V gene data show CDR1 as LGHDT and CDR2 as YNNKEL (reference sequence). V lost 1 base and J lost 2; bases outside the gene matches: 5. The CDR3 spans 16 residues. The CDR3, as DNA: TGTGCCAGCAGCCAAGGACTAGCGGAGCCTCAAGAGACCCAGTACTTC. Protein: CASSQGLAEPQETQYF.

This clone was seen just once. V is TRBV12-5 and J is TRBJ1-5; no clear D. The germline CDR1 and CDR2 sequences are LGHNT and FRNRAP. This CDR3 is 11 amino acids long. V was pared by 4 bases and J by 7 bases, with 5 bases between. The CDR3 DNA is TGTGCTAGTGGTTGGGAGCAGCCCCAGCATTTT. Its translation: CASGWEQPQHF. The full variable domain, completed using reference TRBV12-5 and TRBJ1-5, is DARVTQTPRHKVTEMGQEVTMRCQPILGHNTVFWYRQTMMQGLELLAYFRNRAPLDDSGMPKDRFSAEMPDATLATLKIQPSEPRDSAVYFCASGWEQPQHFGDGTRLSIL.

The chain uses TRBV2 and TRBJ1-1; D possibly corresponds to TRBD1 (6 bases). The CDR3 extends over 11 amino acids. Germline V gene data show CDR1 as SNHLY and CDR2 as FYNNEI. Deletions cut 8 bases from V and 7 bases from J, with 11 bases between. CDR3 coding DNA: TGTGCCAGCCTGGGGGCGTTTGAAGCTTTCTTT. It translates to CASLGAFEAFF.

V is TRBV5-1 and J is TRBJ2-2; 10 bases are a match to TRBD1. CDR3 length: 14 residues. The J segment lost 4 bases and the V segment lost 3 bases, leaving 0 bases of the junction unmatched. Looked up from germline, CDR1 is SGHRS and CDR2 is YFSETQ. CDR3 loop: CASSWTGGTGELFF. CDR3 DNA sequence: TGCGCCAGCAGCTGGACAGGGGGCACCGGGGAGCTGTTTTTT. Drawing the rest from reference TRBV5-1 and TRBJ2-2, the complete variable domain is KAGVTQTPRYLIKTRGQQVTLSCSPISGHRSVSWYQQTPGQGLQFLFEYFSETQRNKGNFPGRFSGRQFSNSRSEMNVSTLELGDSALYLCASSWTGGTGELFFGEGSRLTVL.

The V call is TRBV5-6, the J call TRBJ2-2; D is undetermined. The CDR3 runs 16 residues. V lost 0 bases and J lost 1, with 10 bases in between. Germline V gene data show CDR1 as SGHDT and CDR2 as YYEEEE. The CDR3 sequence: CASSLAARQNTGELFF. DNA of the CDR3: TGTGCCAGCAGCTTGGCGGCCAGGCAGAACACCGGGGAGCTGTTTTTT.

This sequence joins TRBV9 and TRBJ2-3; the D gene is possibly TRBD2 (5 bases). Germline-derived CDR1 and CDR2 are SGDLS and YYNGEE. Trimming pared 0 bases from V and 0 bases from J, leaving 11 bases between. This CDR3 region has 16 residues. The CDR3 loop reads CASSVARTSSTDTQYF. The DNA for the CDR3 is TGTGCCAGCAGCGTAGCTAGGACTTCAAGCACAGATACGCAGTATTTT.

The chain joins TRBV6-2 or TRBV6-3 to TRBJ1-5; TRBD1 is a possible D gene (6 bases). Germline lookup yields CDR1 MNHEY and CDR2 SVGEGT. The CDR3 covers 13 residues. V was trimmed by 6 bases and J by 5 bases, leaving 11 bases between them. The CDR3 bases are TGTGCCAGCAGCAGGGACATTTATCAGCCCCAGCATTTT. Translation gives CASSRDIYQPQHF.

The gene calls are TRBV7-2 and TRBJ1-3, with 9 bases identical to TRBD1. The CDR3 runs 16 residues. J was trimmed by 2 bases and V by 5 bases; bases with no gene match: 7. Germline V gene lookup returns CDR1 SGHTA and CDR2 FQGNSA. CDR3 DNA: TGTGCCAGCAGCCCCAGGCGGACAGGGGCTGGAAACACCATATATTTT. This gives the protein CASSPRRTGAGNTIYF.